This TCR beta chain was profiled in a study of beta chain features in type 1 diabetes. Study details: Age, gender and cell yields were alike across patients and healthy donors.

This clone turned up a few times. Of the isolated RNA, all was reverse transcribed, and so the sequenced material was expressed TCRB transcripts. Sequenced by immunoSEQ multiplex PCR; TCRdb stores in-frame clones only, minus some. The sample has under 800,000 clones, less than 20% seen once; the top ten hold about 0.097%. After removal of 6 bases from V and 4 bases from J, the junction contained 14 bases not matched to a gene. Germline CDR1 and CDR2: SQVTM and ANQGSEA. This CDR3 has 16 amino acids. The receptor was isolated from a young man in good health. Material for sequencing was naive CD4+ T cells from blood. The V and J genes are TRBV29-1 and TRBJ2-1, with 8 bases fitting TRBD1. CDR3 region: CSVGQVRERRYNEQFF. The CDR3 DNA reads TGCAGCGTGGGACAGGTGAGGGAGCGGAGATACAATGAGCAGTTCTTC.